This passage covers 9 T cell receptor beta chains from one sample sequenced in a study of metastatic and nonmetastatic thyroid tumors. Nobody among the patients had been given any treatment before thyroid surgery. TCRdb re-analyzed the PCR reads through MiXCR. The sample lists 46,000 or so clones; less than 20% were seen once. The sample taken for sequencing was blood. These receptor sequences come from a female donor with papillary thyroid cancer or a benign thyroid nodule (not recorded which). Some clones in this sample may be carry-over from other donors' samples.

This clone is medium-sized (0.01 to 0.1%) within its sample. V gene TRBV6-1 combines with J gene TRBJ2-7, with 10 nucleotides matching TRBD1. Germline values: CDR1 MNHNS, CDR2 SASEGT. V lost 6 bases and J lost 6; bases outside the gene matches: 14. There are 16 residues in the CDR3. The CDR3 sequence: CASRTRRDRGGSEQYF. CDR3 nucleotides: TGTGCCAGCAGGACCCGCCGGGACAGGGGAGGCAGCGAGCAGTACTTC.

This clone was recorded at least ten times. V usage is TRBV20-1 and J usage is TRBJ2-1; the match to TRBD2 covers 7 bases. Germline assignment: CDR1 DFQATT and CDR2 SNEGSKA (reference sequence). The CDR3 spans 16 residues. Trimming removed 4 bases from V and 7 bases from J; junction bases left unmatched: 16. CDR3 region: CSAKVLAGTKINEQFF. The CDR3 nucleotides read TGCAGTGCTAAGGTTTTAGCCGGGACTAAAATAAATGAGCAGTTCTTC.

This clone showed up many times. The J gene is TRBJ2-5, the V gene TRBV3-1; D possibly matches TRBD1 or TRBD2 (5 bases each). The CDR3 has 12 residues. Trimming removed 4 bases from V and 5 bases from J, with 8 bases in between. CDR1 is LGHDT and CDR2 is YNNKEL in the germline V gene (reference sequence). CDR3: CASSRWGETQYF. CDR3 coding DNA: TGTGCCAGCAGCCGGTGGGGGGAGACCCAGTACTTC.

This clone occurred many times. The chain joins TRBV27 to TRBJ2-7; D is unresolved. In germline, CDR1 is MNHEY, CDR2 SMNVEV (reference sequence). This CDR3 has 14 amino acids. Between the trimmed V and J ends, which lost 0 bases and 6 bases, there was a span of 12 bases. For the CDR3, the DNA is TGTGCCAGCAGTTTATCGAATGGGGTTTCCGAGCAGTACTTC. Translating gives CASSLSNGVSEQYF.

This clone was detected ten times or more. The V gene is TRBV29-1, the J gene TRBJ2-7, with a tentative D call TRBD2 (6 bases). There are 13 residues in the CDR3. V gave up 5 bases and J gave up 2 bases, with 13 bases separating them. Germline V gene data show CDR1 as SQVTM and CDR2 as ANQGSEA. CDR3 region: CSVIGLATYEQYF. DNA for the CDR3: TGCAGCGTTATTGGTCTAGCGACCTACGAGCAGTACTTC.

This clone turned up a few times. V gene TRBV6-4 combines with J gene TRBJ2-1, with 10 bases fitting TRBD2. The V gene's germline CDR1 is MRHNA and CDR2 SNTAGT. The junction had 5 bases not matched to a gene; V was cut back by 2 bases and J by 7 bases. There are 15 residues in the CDR3. CDR3 DNA sequence: TGTGCCAGCAGTGACGGGGCTAGCGGGAGTAATGAGCAGTTCTTC. Translating gives CASSDGASGSNEQFF.

This clone was recorded at least ten times. This rearrangement joins TRBV19 to TRBJ2-1; D perhaps matches TRBD2 (5 bases). V lost 6 bases and J 1 base, leaving 7 bases between the germline ends. Looked up from germline, CDR1 is LNHDA and CDR2 is SQIVND (reference sequence). The CDR3 sequence is 13 residues long. CDR3 sequence: CASSRTSYNEQFF. CDR3 nucleotide sequence: TGTGCCAGTAGCCGGACTTCCTACAATGAGCAGTTCTTC.

This clone was detected many times. V gene TRBV28 combines with J gene TRBJ1-1; D uncertain. The CDR3 contains 14 residues. The V gene's germline CDR1 is MDHEN and CDR2 SYDVKM. V lost 7 bases and J lost 0, with 12 bases in between. CDR3 in DNA: TGTGCCAGCAACCTAGGTTTTTTGAACACTGAAGCTTTCTTT. This gives the protein CASNLGFLNTEAFF.

This clone was seen a handful of times. A much more abundant neighbour one base away suggests this may be a read error. The same CDR3 arises from other DNA sequences in this sample as well. V is TRBV7-9 and J is TRBJ1-1; D is undetermined. This CDR3 region has 11 residues. Germline V lookup: CDR1 SEHNR, CDR2 FQNEAQ (reference sequence). V was pared by 6 bases and J by 11 bases, with 13 bases between. The CDR3: CASSQQTRAFF. The CDR3 DNA follows: TGTGCCAGCAGTCAACAAACTAGGGCTTTCTTT. The full variable domain, completed using reference TRBV7-9 and TRBJ1-1, is DTGVSQNPRHKITKRGQNVTFRCDPISEHNRLYWYRQTLGQGPEFLTYFQNEAQLEKSRLLSDRFSAERPKGSFSTLEIQRTEQGDSAMYLCASSQQTRAFFGQGTRLTVV.